The 24 T cell receptor beta chains reported below all come from one sample, sequenced in a study of read filtering for tumor transcriptome and immune sequencing. Molecular barcoded adaptors covering alpha/delta and beta/gamma chains were used on 400 to 450 ng RNA. TCRdb recomputed calls from the reads with MiXCR, one row per CDR3 protein. The sample yields approximately 43,000 distinct CDR3 sequences, about an eighth seen once. The source material was a population of CD138-negative cells sorted from bone marrow. The origin of the receptors is a donor older than 35 with multiple myeloma.

This clonotype was seen once. A much larger clone sits a single nucleotide away, making a read error possible. The gene calls are TRBV7-9 and TRBJ2-3; 7 bases fit TRBD2. The CDR3 length is 15 residues. With 5 bases clipped from V and 6 bases from J, the junction kept 11 bases outside the gene matches. Germline V gives CDR1 SEHNR, CDR2 FQNEAQ (reference sequence). The CDR3 region is CASSTLGRECDTQYF. Here the CDR3 DNA reads TGTGCCAGCAGCACCCTAGGGCGGGAGTGTGATACGCAGTATTTT.

This clonotype has a count of ten or more. The rearrangement links TRBV7-6 to TRBJ2-7; the D is unclear. Germline V gives CDR1 SGHVS, CDR2 FNYEAQ. CDR3 size: 13 residues. V lost 3 bases to trimming and J lost 4 bases, with 10 bases between them. CDR3 in DNA: TGTGCCAGCAGCTTTCGACTCGAATACGAGCAGTACTTC. Translating it yields CASSFRLEYEQYF.

This clonotype was found many times. The chain joins TRBV6-5 to TRBJ2-7; maybe TRBD2 (6 bases). CDR1 and CDR2 from the germline V gene are MNHEY and SVGAGI. V gave up 0 bases and J gave up 0 bases, with 9 bases separating them. The CDR3 spans 15 residues. CDR3 nucleotides: TGTGCCAGCAGTTACTCGACCGGGAGCTCCTACGAGCAGTACTTC. Residues: CASSYSTGSSYEQYF.

This chain uses TRBV6-2 or TRBV6-3 with TRBJ2-7, with 10 bases identical to TRBD1. The V and J ends lost 7 bases and 3 bases, in that order; junction bases with no gene match: 12. From germline, CDR1 is MNHEY and CDR2 SVGEGT. There are 16 residues in the CDR3. CDR3: CASNNLPRTGGYEQYF. The CDR3 DNA reads as TGTGCCAGCAACAACCTACCTCGGACAGGGGGCTACGAGCAGTACTTC.

The chain has TRBV6-5 and TRBJ2-7; 7 nucleotides match TRBD1. Germline CDR1 MNHEY, CDR2 SVGAGI. The CDR3 covers 15 residues. V gave up 3 bases and J gave up 0 bases; unmatched junction bases: 5. CDR3 nucleotides: TGTGCCAGCAGTTATTTGGACAGGACCTCCTACGAGCAGTACTTC. The encoded protein is CASSYLDRTSYEQYF.

This clonotype has only one observation. This sequence joins TRBV7-3 and TRBJ2-5; D may be TRBD1 or TRBD2 (7 bases each). Germline V gene sequence: CDR1 SGHTA, CDR2 FQGTGA. Trimming removed 5 bases at V and 5 bases at J, with 18 bases between. The CDR3 has 15 amino acids. CDR3 sequence reads: CASSSGTAKLETQYF. The CDR3 bases are TGTGCCAGCAGCAGCGGGACAGCCAAATTGGAGACCCAGTACTTC. Full variable domain (remainder filled in from reference TRBV7-3 and TRBJ2-5): GAGVSQTPSNKVTEKGKYVELRCDPISGHTALYWYRQSLGQGPEFLIYFQGTGAADDSGLPNDRFFAVRPEGSVSTLKIQRTERGDSAVYLCASSSGTAKLETQYFGPGTRLLVL.

In its sample, this clonotype was seen many times. J is TRBJ1-5 and V is TRBV20-1; 8 nucleotides match TRBD1. Trimming cost V 5 bases and J 3 bases; bases outside gene matches: 9. CDR1 and CDR2 (germline): DFQATT, SNEGSKA (reference sequence). This CDR3 spans 15 amino acids. CDR3 loop: CSARPGQGPNQPQHF. The CDR3 coding sequence is TGCAGTGCTCGACCCGGACAGGGTCCCAATCAGCCCCAGCATTTT.

This clonotype came up many times. The chain carries TRBV4-3 and TRBJ2-1; D is possibly TRBD2 (5 bases). The CDR3 is 14 residues long. Germline V gene sequence: CDR1 LGHNA, CDR2 YSLEER. The V and J ends lost 0 bases and 6 bases respectively, with 9 bases between them. Written as DNA, the CDR3 is TGCGCCAGCAGCCAAGACCCTAGCAGCAATGAGCAGTTCTTC. It specifies CASSQDPSSNEQFF.

There are many counts of this clonotype. The chain has TRBV24-1 and TRBJ2-5, with 7 bases matching TRBD2. Germline V gives CDR1 KGHDR, CDR2 SFDVKD. The CDR3 runs 15 residues. V was clipped by 5 bases and J by 5 bases; unmatched bases: 10. The CDR3 DNA is TGTGCCACCAGTGGAGGGGAGGGTTTGAAGGAGACCCAGTACTTC. It is translated as CATSGGEGLKETQYF.

As concerns this clonotype: This may stem from a read error, because a much larger clone lies one nucleotide away. The rearrangement uses TRBV6-1 and TRBJ2-7, with D possibly being TRBD1 (5 bases). This CDR3 region has 13 residues. Germline V gene sequence: CDR1 MNHNS, CDR2 SASEGT. V shed 4 bases and J shed 6 bases, with 13 bases lying between them. CDR3 DNA: TGTGCCAGCAGTGCGACAGCCAACTGCGAGCAGTACTTC. Translating it yields CASSATANCEQYF.

Note on this clonotype: One end of the junction is discordant with germline, which a read error may explain. This rearrangement joins TRBV6-6 to TRBJ2-7, with 7 bases fitting TRBD2. The V gene's germline CDR1 is MNHNY and CDR2 SVGAGI (reference sequence). CDR3 size: 11 residues. The CDR3 DNA reads as TGTGCCAGCAGTTACTCCCTAGCGGTAGTCTTC. Amino acids: CASSYSLAVVF.

This clonotype has just a few counts. The chain combines TRBV20-1 with TRBJ1-3; the D is unclear. CDR1 and CDR2 (germline): DFQATT, SNEGSKA (reference sequence). The CDR3 spans 13 residues. The V and J ends lost 5 bases and 3 bases respectively, with 11 bases between them. CDR3 in DNA: TGCAGTGCTCCCGGTCCGTATGGAAACACCATATATTTT. It is translated as CSAPGPYGNTIYF.

This clonotype has ten or more counts. This chain connects TRBV12-3 or TRBV12-4 to TRBJ2-7; 7 bases map to TRBD2. The CDR3 totals 14 residues. The V and J ends lost 3 bases and 1 base, in that order; junction bases with no gene match: 3. The CDR3, as DNA: TGTGCCAGCAGTTTGGCGGGAGTGTCCTACGAGCAGTACTTC. This gives the protein CASSLAGVSYEQYF.

The gene calls are TRBV4-3 and TRBJ1-2; 7 nucleotides line up with TRBD1. Germline values: CDR1 LGHNA, CDR2 YSLEER. The CDR3 has 14 residues. DNA for the CDR3: TGCTCCTGCAGCCAAGATGGGCAGGGGGATGGCTACACCTTC. Protein: CSCSQDGQGDGYTF.

At least ten counts were recorded for this clonotype. V is TRBV19 and J is TRBJ2-1, with 14 bases lining up with TRBD2. Trimming removed 4 bases from V and 7 bases from J; junction bases left unmatched: 6. The CDR3 consists of 16 residues. The germline V gene encodes CDR1 LNHDA and CDR2 SQIVND (reference sequence). DNA of the CDR3: TGTGCCAGTAGTAACCCGGGACTAGCGGGGGTTAATGAGCAGTTCTTC. The encoded protein is CASSNPGLAGVNEQFF.

This clonotype was counted many times. The rearrangement joins TRBV6-6 to TRBJ2-7; 8 nucleotides agree with TRBD2. This CDR3 comprises 13 residues. V was pared by 5 bases and J by 6 bases, with 6 bases of the junction left unmatched. Germline values: CDR1 MNHNY, CDR2 SVGAGI (reference sequence). The CDR3 sequence is CASSSGGTGEQYF. The CDR3 DNA sequence: TGTGCCAGCAGTAGCGGGGGCACTGGCGAGCAGTACTTC.

This clonotype has ten or more counts. The genes are TRBV7-6 and TRBJ2-2; no clear D gene. Germline CDR1 SGHVS, CDR2 FNYEAQ. Trimming took off 5 bases at V and 2 bases at J, with 6 bases between the two ends. This CDR3 is built from 13 residues. The DNA of the CDR3 is TGTGCCAGCAGCCCCTCCAACACCGGGGAGCTGTTTTTT. Translation gives CASSPSNTGELFF.

This clonotype was observed a few times. The V gene is TRBV6-1, the J gene TRBJ1-1; a possible D gene is TRBD1 (6 bases). This CDR3 comprises 13 residues. Trimming left V 6 bases short and J 1 base short, with 9 bases between. Germline CDR1 is MNHNS and CDR2 is SASEGT. CDR3 in amino acids: CASRRTENTEAFF. The DNA of the CDR3 is TGTGCCAGCAGGCGGACAGAGAACACTGAAGCTTTCTTT.

Many counts were recorded for this clonotype. The chain couples TRBV5-1 to TRBJ1-5; D unclear. Germline V gives CDR1 SGHRS, CDR2 YFSETQ. The CDR3 has 14 residues. V lost 5 bases, J lost 5 bases, and 14 bases lay in between. The CDR3 protein is CASRAGPLDQPQHF. Here the CDR3 DNA reads TGCGCCAGCAGGGCCGGGCCGCTCGATCAGCCCCAGCATTTT.

On this clonotype: This may stem from a read error, because a much larger clone lies one nucleotide away. CDR3 coding DNA: TGTGCTAGTGGTTTGGTACAGTGGGGAGTACAGATTGAAGCTTTCTTT. It is translated as CASGLVQWGVQIEAFF. V gene TRBV12-5 combines with J gene TRBJ1-1, with unresolved D. In germline, CDR1 is LGHNT, CDR2 FRNRAP. The ends were cut back, 0 bases at V and 7 bases at J, with 18 bases in the middle. This CDR3 comprises 16 residues.

Many counts were recorded for this clonotype. As the CDR3 is not closed by the conserved phenylalanine or tryptophan, this likely results from a read error. It is unclear where the CDR3 begins or ends on the DNA, so no DNA is shown, and the CDR3 is as TCRdb lists it. The chain uses TRBV12-3 or TRBV12-4 and TRBJ1-1; the DNA was not compared with TRBD1, the D call given in the table. The CDR3 is 16 residues long, counting both termini. The CDR3 is CASSSPLSQGAPEVSV.

In its sample, this clonotype was seen many times. The V call is TRBV19, the J call TRBJ2-1; D is undetermined. V was shortened by 5 bases and J by 3 bases, with 17 bases between the two germline ends. The CDR3 covers 16 residues. Germline V gene sequence: CDR1 LNHDA, CDR2 SQIVND (reference sequence). The CDR3 DNA sequence: TGTGCCAGTAGTCCGATGGGCCCGGCAGACTACAATGAGCAGTTCTTC. Encoded protein: CASSPMGPADYNEQFF.

This clonotype was seen ten or more times. The CDR3 sequence: CASSGRGWDTEAFF. CDR3 DNA: TGTGCCAGTAGCGGCCGGGGGTGGGACACTGAAGCTTTCTTT. V and J are TRBV19 and TRBJ1-1, with TRBD1 as a possible D gene (5 bases). V lost 6 bases and J lost 3, with 14 bases in between. Germline CDR1 reads LNHDA; CDR2 reads SQIVND (reference sequence). The CDR3 loop spans 14 amino acids.

This clonotype has a count of ten or more. The gene calls are TRBV5-1 and TRBJ1-3; D gene ambiguous. CDR1 is SGHRS, CDR2 YFSETQ, per germline. Trimming cost V 1 base and J 0 bases, with 11 bases left between them. This CDR3 is 16 amino acids long. CDR3 amino acids: CASSLFGGLSGNTIYF. CDR3 coding DNA: TGCGCCAGCAGCTTGTTTGGCGGTCTCTCTGGAAACACCATATATTTT. Full variable domain (outside the CDR3, taken from reference TRBV5-1 and TRBJ1-3): KAGVTQTPRYLIKTRGQQVTLSCSPISGHRSVSWYQQTPGQGLQFLFEYFSETQRNKGNFPGRFSGRQFSNSRSEMNVSTLELGDSALYLCASSLFGGLSGNTIYFGEGSWLTVV.